This T cell receptor (beta chain) emerged from a study of blood T cell repertoires in COVID-19 (dated by TCRdb to 2020 to 2021). The study in broad terms: The collaborator samples originated in the United States, Italy and Spain and spanned the acute and convalescent phases of COVID-19. The prospective study material was composed of cDNA or gDNA derived from T cells, B-cell-depleted T cells, or PBMCs. The dataset comprised deeply sampled blood TCRbeta repertoires from subjects exposed to, actively infected with, or recovered from COVID-19. The repertoires were released in a freely available public database meant as a resource for research on the immune response to SARS-CoV-2. Samples came from the ongoing ImmuneRACE study (first 160 participants) plus 1,254 subjects from 6 global collaborators. Nearly every sample came with metadata listing a de-identified subject ID, COVID-19 status, age in years and sex. Where available, HLA class I and class II types were obtained from metadata supplied by the sample provider rather than from assay-based typing. Here is what the overall study found, with its caveats: How much clinical and demographic metadata was included differed by source and by participant, and the metadata was provided uncurated.

V is shortened by 5 bases, J by 4 bases, and the region joining them spans 9 bases. The CDR3, cysteine through valine, is 12 amino acids long. Here the CDR3 DNA is all that survives: 36 bases in frame from base 1. In the germline V gene, CDR1 corresponds to MDHEN and CDR2 to SYDVKM. Notes on this clone: This receptor's antigen is unknown. No qualities accompany the bases; no much larger clone lies one base away.

Each collaborating institution followed its own protocols to collect whole blood in K2EDTA tubes. For TCRbeta analysis, collaborators shipped samples as frozen whole blood, isolated PBMCs, or DNA extracted from either of those sample types. TCRbeta CDR3 regions were amplified from genomic DNA using the immunoSEQ Assay, a bias-controlled multiplex PCR. The authors' pipeline ran thus. Within the assay, amplification of reference gene primers was used to estimate how many nucleated cells each sample contained. To quantify the absolute abundance of each unique TCRbeta CDR3 rearrangement, sequence reads were collapsed and filtered. For each sample, productive Simpson clonality was calculated as the square root of Simpson's diversity index over productive rearrangements. In its TCRdb copy, this immuneACCESS table keeps in-frame sequences only and misses some clones. Where compared with another copy, unresolved V genes explain less than half of these, and the others have no known cause. V and J calls and clone size are as listed in that table; D and trimming were resolved from the DNA. The sample records 30,000 to 40,000 clones, about 90% of which are singletons. The ten largest clones take up roughly 5.7% of the sample.

Specimen: peripheral blood. The receptor comes from a human donor in a cohort sampled during active COVID-19. In this chain, TRBV28 is recombined with TRBJ2-7; the D gene cannot be named for sure. The sequenced DNA is TGTGCCAGCAGTCCAGATGAATACGAGCAGTACGTC. Its protein product is CASSPDEYEQYV.